Below, 16 T cell receptor beta chains from the same sample are listed, as sequenced in a study of blood T cell repertoires in COVID-19. Clones were sequenced by immunoSEQ multiplex PCR, and TCRdb holds only the in-frame ones, with some missing. The sample lists over 250,000 clones, 70% to 90% occurring once. Sequencing used peripheral blood. The receptors were gathered from a woman aged 60-70 years with acute or convalescent COVID-19.

V and J are TRBV20-1 and TRBJ2-1; D is uncertain. The CDR3 contains 10 residues. Germline V lookup: CDR1 DFQATT, CDR2 SNEGSKA (reference sequence). Trimming pared 5 bases from V and 6 bases from J, leaving 5 bases between. CDR3 amino acids: CSAQRNEQFF. The CDR3 nucleotides read TGCAGTGCTCAGCGCAATGAGCAGTTCTTC.

The V gene is TRBV13, the J gene TRBJ2-3; tentatively, D is TRBD2 (7 bases). Per germline, CDR1 PRHDT and CDR2 FYEKMQ (reference sequence). The CDR3 has 17 residues. Trimming took off 2 bases at V and 6 bases at J, with 21 bases between the two ends. The CDR3 nucleotides are TGTGCCAGCAGCTTAATGGGGGGCGGCGGGGGCGCTGATACGCAGTATTTT. Amino acid sequence: CASSLMGGGGGADTQYF.

The rearrangement joins TRBV15 to TRBJ1-4, with TRBD1 matching 7 bases. The CDR3 length is 15 residues. Trimming removed 3 bases from V and 6 bases from J; junction bases left unmatched: 7. Looked up from germline, CDR1 is LNHNV and CDR2 is YYDKDF (reference sequence). DNA for the CDR3: TGTGCCACCAGCAGTGCCGGGACAGTTGATGAAAAACTGTTTTTT. Protein product: CATSSAGTVDEKLFF.

This chain connects TRBV5-1 to TRBJ2-2, with 9 nucleotides matching TRBD1. CDR1 is SGHRS and CDR2 is YFSETQ in the germline V gene. After removal of 1 base from V and 6 bases from J, the junction contained 4 bases not matched to a gene. This CDR3 is built from 15 residues. The CDR3 DNA reads as TGCGCCAGCAGCTTGCCGGGACAGGGCCCCGGGGAGCTGTTTTTT. Translating gives CASSLPGQGPGELFF.

Points on this clone: Other DNA sequences from this sample encode an identical CDR3 as well. V usage is TRBV5-4 and J usage is TRBJ1-5; perhaps TRBD1 as D (6 bases). This CDR3 spans 14 amino acids. The ends were cut back, 4 bases at V and 0 bases at J, with 8 bases in the middle. CDR1 is SGHNT, CDR2 YYREEE, per germline (reference sequence). Here the CDR3 reads CASSLGGSNQPQHF. For the CDR3, the DNA is TGTGCCAGCAGCCTAGGGGGTAGCAATCAGCCCCAGCATTTT.

The chain recombines TRBV3-1 (or the pseudogene TRBV3-2) with TRBJ1-5; TRBD1 agrees at 7 bases. V was clipped by 6 bases and J by 3 bases; unmatched bases: 11. Germline V gene data show CDR1 as LGHDT and CDR2 as YNNKEL (reference sequence). This CDR3 has 16 residues. In DNA, the CDR3 is TGTGCCAGCAGTGGCAGCACGGGACAGTTCAATCAGCCCCAGCATTTT. This encodes CASSGSTGQFNQPQHF.

This chain joins TRBV19 and TRBJ2-7, with TRBD1 as a possible D gene (6 bases). Germline-derived CDR1 and CDR2 are LNHDA and SQIVND (reference sequence). Deletions cut 3 bases from V and 0 bases from J, with 12 bases between. This CDR3 comprises 15 residues. CDR3 region: CASSIAPDSSYEQYF. CDR3 coding DNA: TGTGCCAGTAGTATCGCACCGGACAGCTCCTACGAGCAGTACTTC.

The rearrangement links TRBV4-1 to TRBJ2-5; the match to TRBD1 covers 8 bases. Germline lookup yields CDR1 MGHRA and CDR2 YSYEKL. CDR3 length equals 15 residues. J gave up 11 bases and V 0 bases, and 11 bases lay outside the gene matches. The CDR3 bases are TGCGCCAGCAGCCAAGATGGACAGGGCGGGGTCCCACAGTACTTC. Protein sequence: CASSQDGQGGVPQYF.

This chain uses TRBV28 with TRBJ2-2, with 9 bases aligning to TRBD2. The CDR3 runs 15 residues. The junction had 8 bases not matched to a gene; V was cut back by 8 bases and J by 4 bases. Germline CDR1 and CDR2: MDHEN and SYDVKM. The CDR3 region is CASHISGSVTGELFF. The CDR3 coding sequence is TGTGCCAGCCATATTAGCGGGAGTGTCACCGGGGAGCTGTTTTTT. Looking up the rest from reference TRBV28 and TRBJ2-2 gives the full variable domain: DVKVTQSSRYLVKRTGEKVFLECVQDMDHENMFWYRQDPGLGLRLIYFSYDVKMKEKGDIPEGYSVSREKKERFSLILESASTNQTSMYLCASHISGSVTGELFFGEGSRLTVL.

V gene TRBV27 combines with J gene TRBJ2-5; possible D gene TRBD2, 6 bases. From germline, CDR1 is MNHEY and CDR2 SMNVEV (reference sequence). Trimming took 5 bases from V and 12 from J, leaving 16 bases between them. The CDR3 covers 12 residues. CDR3 in DNA: TGTGCCAGCAGTCCCAGGAGGGGCACGGAGTACTTC. Translation gives CASSPRRGTEYF.

The gene calls are TRBV30 and TRBJ1-1; D is perhaps TRBD1 (5 bases). Trimming shortened V by 4 bases and J by 2 bases, and 20 bases separated the two germline ends. From germline, CDR1 is GTSNPN and CDR2 SVGIG (reference sequence). The CDR3 has 16 residues. CDR3 in amino acids: CAWKSSFWGSNTEAFF. The CDR3 nucleotides are TGTGCCTGGAAGTCCTCTTTCTGGGGCAGCAACACTGAAGCTTTCTTT.

The rearrangement uses TRBV5-1 and TRBJ2-5, with 8 bases identical to TRBD1. V lost 5 bases and J lost 2; bases outside the gene matches: 8. Germline loops: CDR1 SGHRS, CDR2 YFSETQ. There are 15 residues in the CDR3. DNA for the CDR3: TGCGCCAGCAGTAAAGTACAGGGGGTTCAAGAGACCCAGTACTTC. This encodes CASSKVQGVQETQYF.

The rearrangement joins TRBV5-5 to TRBJ1-4; 11 bases are shared with TRBD1. The CDR3 loop spans 16 amino acids. Germline CDR1 reads SGHKS; CDR2 reads YYEKEE (reference sequence). V shed 0 bases and J 2 bases; nucleotides not matched to a gene: 0. The CDR3 DNA reads TGTGCCAGCAGCTTGGGGGACAGGGGGACTAATGAAAAACTGTTTTTT. Protein product: CASSLGDRGTNEKLFF.

The rearrangement links TRBV15 to TRBJ2-6, with TRBD1 matching over 12 bases. CDR1 and CDR2 from the germline V gene are LNHNV and YYDKDF (reference sequence). The V segment lost 1 base and the J segment 3 bases; nucleotides outside the gene matches: 4. The length of the CDR3 is 18 residues. This chain's CDR3 is CATSRGGTGGIGANVLTF. Here the CDR3 DNA reads TGTGCCACCAGCAGAGGCGGGACAGGGGGCATTGGGGCCAACGTCCTGACTTTC.

The chain joins TRBV6-6 to TRBJ1-6; 7 bases agree with TRBD1. The trim removed 5 bases at V and 6 bases at J, leaving 13 bases unmatched. The V gene's germline CDR1 is MNHNY and CDR2 SVGAGI (reference sequence). CDR3 size: 17 residues. The CDR3, as DNA: TGTGCCAGCAGTCGTTCGACAGGGAAGGGTCTTAATTCACCCCTCCACTTT. Amino acids: CASSRSTGKGLNSPLHF.

This clone was seen repeatedly, ten times or more. V is TRBV19 and J is TRBJ2-6; no clear D gene. The germline V and J ends were trimmed by 9 bases and 0 bases, with 15 bases remaining between them. The CDR3 totals 16 residues. Germline CDR1 is LNHDA and CDR2 is SQIVND (reference sequence). The chain's CDR3 is CASYGQAYSGANVLTF. In DNA form, the CDR3 reads TGTGCCAGCTATGGCCAGGCCTACTCTGGGGCCAACGTCCTGACTTTC.